This T cell receptor beta chain was identified during a study of CD8 T cells in Susac syndrome. Roughly 0.5 to 1 ug RNA was reverse transcribed with random hexamers. Amplification of TCR beta CDR3 was carried out by immunoSEQ multiplex PCR, which covered 54 Vbeta and 13 Jbeta segments. TCRdb called the immunoSEQ multiplex PCR reads again in MiXCR, with one record for every CDR3 protein. The repertoire holds around 140,000 distinct CDR3 sequences, less than 95% seen once, with under 0.095% in the top ten. The CDR3 is made up of 15 amino acids. Trimming removed 3 bases at V and 6 bases at J, with 13 bases between. Germline assignment: CDR1 KGHDR and CDR2 SFDVKD.

This clonotype originated in a human donor in good health. Material: CD4+ T cells from PBMCs. This chain joins TRBV24-1 and TRBJ1-4; D is perhaps TRBD1 (6 bases). This CDR3 reads CATSDRGPGDEKLFF. The CDR3 DNA follows: TGTGCCACCAGTGATCGGGGACCAGGGGATGAAAAACTGTTTTTT.